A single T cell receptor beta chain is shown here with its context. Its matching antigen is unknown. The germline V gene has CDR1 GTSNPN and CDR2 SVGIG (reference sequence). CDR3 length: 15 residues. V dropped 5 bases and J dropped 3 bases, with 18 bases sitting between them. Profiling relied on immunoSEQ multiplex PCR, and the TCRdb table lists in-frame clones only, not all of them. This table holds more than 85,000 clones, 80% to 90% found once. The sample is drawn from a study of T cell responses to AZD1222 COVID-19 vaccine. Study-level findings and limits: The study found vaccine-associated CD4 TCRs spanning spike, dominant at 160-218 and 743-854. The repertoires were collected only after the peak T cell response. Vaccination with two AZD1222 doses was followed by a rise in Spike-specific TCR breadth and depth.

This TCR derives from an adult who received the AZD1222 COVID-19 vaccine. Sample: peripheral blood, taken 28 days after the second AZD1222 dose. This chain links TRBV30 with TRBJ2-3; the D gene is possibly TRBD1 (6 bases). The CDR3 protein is CAWGSTGRGTDTQYF. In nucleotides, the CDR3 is TGTGCCTGGGGATCCACAGGGAGAGGGACAGATACGCAGTATTTT.